The 11 T cell receptor beta chains below were found in one sample sequenced in a study of T cells after yellow fever vaccination. TCRdb re-called the 5' RACE reads through MiXCR, storing one row per CDR3 protein. The sample lists approximately 610,000 distinct CDR3 sequences, 17% occurring once. Sequences were derived from PBMCs, sampled about 5 days after the first yellow fever vaccination. The receptor source for this set is a young man who received the YFV17D yellow fever vaccine.

This clonotype was observed a few times. The V call is TRBV12-5, the J call TRBJ2-4, with D perhaps matching TRBD2 (6 bases). The CDR3 is made up of 14 amino acids. V gave up 9 bases and J gave up 8 bases, with 20 bases separating them. CDR1 is LGHNT, CDR2 FRNRAP, per germline. The CDR3 sequence: CARKSGVRVDIQYF. The CDR3, as DNA: TGTGCTAGGAAGTCGGGGGTTAGGGTGGACATTCAGTACTTC.

J is TRBJ1-6 and V is TRBV4-3; D is uncertain. V lost 0 bases to trimming and J lost 9 bases, with 9 bases between them. The CDR3 is 14 residues long. In germline, CDR1 is LGHNA, CDR2 YSLEER. The CDR3 DNA is TGCGCCAGCAGCCAAGAAGGGTGGGGTTCACCCCTCCACTTT. Its protein is CASSQEGWGSPLHF.

This chain joins TRBV12-3 or TRBV12-4 and TRBJ2-7; perhaps TRBD2 as D (6 bases). The CDR3 contains 13 residues. Trimming left V 4 bases short and J 3 bases short, with 10 bases between. The CDR3 protein is CASSYTGDYEQYF. The CDR3 DNA reads TGTGCCAGCAGTTACACGGGGGACTACGAGCAGTACTTC.

The chain's CDR3 is CASSTGLAETGELFF. The CDR3 nucleotides read TGTGCCAGCAGCACGGGACTAGCGGAGACCGGGGAGCTGTTTTTT. V is TRBV5-5 and J is TRBJ2-2, with TRBD2 matching over 11 bases. J gave up 5 bases and V 4 bases, and 4 bases lay outside the gene matches. The CDR3 sequence is 15 residues long. Germline V gene lookup returns CDR1 SGHKS and CDR2 YYEKEE (reference sequence).

The rearrangement links TRBV30 to TRBJ2-5; possibly TRBD2 for D (5 bases). The CDR3 totals 11 residues. Germline V gene sequence: CDR1 GTSNPN, CDR2 SVGIG (reference sequence). Trimming stripped 5 bases from V and 8 bases from J, with 12 bases between. The CDR3 reads CAWEISGTQYF. The CDR3 DNA reads TGTGCCTGGGAGATCAGCGGAACCCAGTACTTC. The variable domain in full, completed from reference TRBV30 and TRBJ2-5, reads SQTIHQWPATLVQPVGSPLSLECTVEGTSNPNLYWYRQAAGRGLQLLFYSVGIGQISSEVPQNLSASRPQDRQFILSSKKLLLSDSGFYLCAWEISGTQYFGPGTRLLVL.

J is TRBJ2-7 and V is TRBV11-2, with D perhaps matching TRBD1 (5 bases). The length of the CDR3 is 13 residues. Germline V CDR1 and CDR2: SGHAT, FQNNGV. Deletions cut 3 bases from V and 0 bases from J, with 6 bases between. CDR3 bases: TGTGCCAGCAGCTTTACAGGCTCCTACGAGCAGTACGTC. This sequence encodes CASSFTGSYEQYV.

The table lists this clonotype with a few counts. The chain links TRBV5-1 to TRBJ2-1; the match to TRBD2 covers 8 bases. J was trimmed by 7 bases and V by 3 bases; bases with no gene match: 6. The CDR3 sequence is 14 residues long. The germline V gene has CDR1 SGHRS and CDR2 YFSETQ. The CDR3 region is CASSSGGGMNEQFF. The CDR3 nucleotides read TGCGCCAGCAGCTCTGGCGGGGGGATGAATGAGCAGTTCTTC.

CDR3 sequence reads: CASSDDGDRAETQYF. In DNA, the CDR3 is TGTGCCAGCTCAGATGACGGTGACCGGGCAGAGACCCAGTACTTC. The rearrangement uses TRBV12-3 or TRBV12-4 and TRBJ2-5, with D unresolved. Trimming cost V 8 bases and J 4 bases, with 20 bases left between them. The CDR3 sequence is 15 residues long.

The table lists this clonotype with a few counts. V is TRBV20-1 and J is TRBJ1-1, with 8 nucleotides matching TRBD1. With 5 bases clipped from V and 4 bases from J, the junction kept 3 bases outside the gene matches. Germline CDR1 and CDR2: DFQATT and SNEGSKA (reference sequence). The CDR3 loop spans 12 amino acids. CDR3 loop: CSAGQGVTEAFF. As DNA, the CDR3 is TGCAGTGCTGGACAGGGTGTCACTGAAGCTTTCTTT.

This clonotype was counted a few times. This chain uses TRBV27 with TRBJ2-3; TRBD1 might be the D (6 bases). This CDR3 is 18 amino acids long. The V end lost 6 bases, the J end lost 2 bases, and 24 bases lay between the germline ends. CDR1 and CDR2 from the germline V gene are MNHEY and SMNVEV (reference sequence). As DNA, the CDR3 is TGTGCCAGCAGCCTAGGACAGAGAGCCCCCTTCAACACAGATACGCAGTATTTT. Protein product: CASSLGQRAPFNTDTQYF.

The gene calls are TRBV27 and TRBJ2-7; D possibly corresponds to TRBD1 (6 bases). V was pared by 5 bases and J by 5 bases, with 16 bases between. The germline gives CDR1 MNHEY, CDR2 SMNVEV (reference sequence). This CDR3 has 14 amino acids. The CDR3 loop reads CASSPLGQMNEQYF. In nucleotides, the CDR3 is TGTGCCAGCAGTCCCCTGGGACAAATGAACGAGCAGTACTTC.